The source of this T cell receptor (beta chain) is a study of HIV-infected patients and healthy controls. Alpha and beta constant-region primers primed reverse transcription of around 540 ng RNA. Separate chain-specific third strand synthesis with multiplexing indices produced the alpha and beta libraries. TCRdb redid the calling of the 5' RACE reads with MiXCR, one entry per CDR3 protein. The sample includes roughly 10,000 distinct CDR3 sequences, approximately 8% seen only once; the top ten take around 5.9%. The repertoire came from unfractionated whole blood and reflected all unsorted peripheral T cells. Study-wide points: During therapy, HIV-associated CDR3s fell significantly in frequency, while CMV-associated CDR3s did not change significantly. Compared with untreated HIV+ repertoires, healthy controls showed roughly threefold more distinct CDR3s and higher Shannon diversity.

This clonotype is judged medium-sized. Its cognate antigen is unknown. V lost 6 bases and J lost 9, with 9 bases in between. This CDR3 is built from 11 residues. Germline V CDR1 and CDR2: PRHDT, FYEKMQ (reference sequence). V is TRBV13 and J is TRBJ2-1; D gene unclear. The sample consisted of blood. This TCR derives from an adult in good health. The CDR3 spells CASSYSTEQFF. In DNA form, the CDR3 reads TGTGCCAGCAGTTATAGCACTGAGCAGTTCTTC.